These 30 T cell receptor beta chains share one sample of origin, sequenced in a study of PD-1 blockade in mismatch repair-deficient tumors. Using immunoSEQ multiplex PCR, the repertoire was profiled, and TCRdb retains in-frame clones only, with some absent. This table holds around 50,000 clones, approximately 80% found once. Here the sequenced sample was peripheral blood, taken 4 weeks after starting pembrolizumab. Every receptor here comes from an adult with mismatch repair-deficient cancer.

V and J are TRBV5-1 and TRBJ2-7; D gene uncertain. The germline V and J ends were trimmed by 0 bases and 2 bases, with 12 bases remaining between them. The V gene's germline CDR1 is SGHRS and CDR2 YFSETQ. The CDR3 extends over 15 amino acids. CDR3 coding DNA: TGCGCCAGCAGCTTGGCCGAAACTATGACCTACGAGCAGTACTTC. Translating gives CASSLAETMTYEQYF.

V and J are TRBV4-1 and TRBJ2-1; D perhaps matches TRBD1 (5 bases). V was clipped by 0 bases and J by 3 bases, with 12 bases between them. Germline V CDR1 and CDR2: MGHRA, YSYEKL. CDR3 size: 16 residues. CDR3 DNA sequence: TGCGCCAGCAGCCAAGAGGGCAGGGTCCACTACAATGAGCAGTTCTTC. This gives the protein CASSQEGRVHYNEQFF.

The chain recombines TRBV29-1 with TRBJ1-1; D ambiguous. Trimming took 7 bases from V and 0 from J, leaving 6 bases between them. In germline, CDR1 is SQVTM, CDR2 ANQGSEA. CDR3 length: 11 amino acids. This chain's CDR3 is CSGEMNTEAFF. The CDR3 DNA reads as TGCAGCGGGGAGATGAACACTGAAGCTTTCTTT.

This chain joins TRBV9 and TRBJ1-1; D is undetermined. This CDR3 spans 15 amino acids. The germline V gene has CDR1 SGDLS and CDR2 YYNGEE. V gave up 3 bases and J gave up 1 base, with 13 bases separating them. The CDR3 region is CASSARGNGNTEAFF. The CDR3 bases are TGTGCCAGCAGCGCCCGGGGAAATGGGAACACTGAAGCTTTCTTT.

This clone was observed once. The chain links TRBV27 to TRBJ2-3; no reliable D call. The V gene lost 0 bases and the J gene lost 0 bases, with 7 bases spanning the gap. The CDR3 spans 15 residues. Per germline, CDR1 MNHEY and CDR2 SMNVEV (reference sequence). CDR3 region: CASSLSGRSTDTQYF. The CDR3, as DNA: TGTGCCAGCAGTTTATCCGGCAGGAGCACAGATACGCAGTATTTT.

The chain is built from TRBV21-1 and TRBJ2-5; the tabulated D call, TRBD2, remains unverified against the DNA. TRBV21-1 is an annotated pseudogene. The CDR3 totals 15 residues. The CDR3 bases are TGTGCCAGCAGCAAACTAGCGGGAGGAGAAGAGACCCAGTACTTC. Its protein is CASSKLAGGEETQYF.

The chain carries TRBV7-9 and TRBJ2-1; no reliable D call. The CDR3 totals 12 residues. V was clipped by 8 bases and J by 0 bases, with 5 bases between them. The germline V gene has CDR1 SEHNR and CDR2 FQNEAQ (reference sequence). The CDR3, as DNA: TGTGCCAGCGGTCGCTCCTACAATGAGCAGTTCTTC. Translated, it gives CASGRSYNEQFF. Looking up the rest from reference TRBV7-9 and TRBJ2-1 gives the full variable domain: DTGVSQNPRHKITKRGQNVTFRCDPISEHNRLYWYRQTLGQGPEFLTYFQNEAQLEKSRLLSDRFSAERPKGSFSTLEIQRTEQGDSAMYLCASGRSYNEQFFGPGTRLTVL.

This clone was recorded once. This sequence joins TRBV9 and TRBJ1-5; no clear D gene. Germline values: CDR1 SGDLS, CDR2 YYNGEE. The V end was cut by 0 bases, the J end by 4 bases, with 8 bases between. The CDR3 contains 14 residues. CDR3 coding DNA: TGTGCCAGCAGCGTAGCATCGGGGAATCAGCCCCAGCATTTT. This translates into CASSVASGNQPQHF.

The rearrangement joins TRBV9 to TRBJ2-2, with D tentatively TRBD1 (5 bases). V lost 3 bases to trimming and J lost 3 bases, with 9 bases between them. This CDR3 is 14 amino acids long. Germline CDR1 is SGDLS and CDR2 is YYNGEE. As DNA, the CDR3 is TGTGCCAGCAGCGGGTCAGGGTACACCGGGGAGCTGTTTTTT. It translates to CASSGSGYTGELFF.

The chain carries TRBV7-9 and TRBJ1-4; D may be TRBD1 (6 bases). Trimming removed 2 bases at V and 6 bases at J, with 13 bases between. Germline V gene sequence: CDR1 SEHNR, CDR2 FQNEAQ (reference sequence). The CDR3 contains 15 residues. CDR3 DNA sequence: TGTGCCAGCAGCTTAAGGGGGAGCGAAGATGAAAAACTGTTTTTT. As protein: CASSLRGSEDEKLFF.

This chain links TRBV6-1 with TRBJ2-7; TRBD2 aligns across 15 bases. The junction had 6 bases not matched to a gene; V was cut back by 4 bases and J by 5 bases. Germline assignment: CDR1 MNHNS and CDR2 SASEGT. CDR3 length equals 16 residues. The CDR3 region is CASSAGLAGGRNEQYF. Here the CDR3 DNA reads TGTGCCAGCAGTGCTGGACTAGCGGGAGGGAGGAACGAGCAGTACTTC.

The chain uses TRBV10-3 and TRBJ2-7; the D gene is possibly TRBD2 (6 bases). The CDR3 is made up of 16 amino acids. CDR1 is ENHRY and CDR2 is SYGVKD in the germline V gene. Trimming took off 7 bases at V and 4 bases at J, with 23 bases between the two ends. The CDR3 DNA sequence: TGTGCCATCAATAACAGAGATAGCGGAGGTTCGTACGAGCAGTACTTC. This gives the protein CAINNRDSGGSYEQYF.

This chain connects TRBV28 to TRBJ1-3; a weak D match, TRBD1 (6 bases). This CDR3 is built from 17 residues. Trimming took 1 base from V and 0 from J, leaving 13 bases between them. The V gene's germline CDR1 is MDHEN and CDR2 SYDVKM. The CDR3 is CASSLSSQGNSGNTIYF. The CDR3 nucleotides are TGTGCCAGCAGTTTATCGAGCCAGGGGAACTCTGGAAACACCATATATTTT.

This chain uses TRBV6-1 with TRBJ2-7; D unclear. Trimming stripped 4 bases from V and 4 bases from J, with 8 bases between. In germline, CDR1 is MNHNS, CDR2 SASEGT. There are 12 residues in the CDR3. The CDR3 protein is CASSVPNYEQYF. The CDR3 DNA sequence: TGTGCCAGCAGTGTTCCAAATTACGAGCAGTACTTC.

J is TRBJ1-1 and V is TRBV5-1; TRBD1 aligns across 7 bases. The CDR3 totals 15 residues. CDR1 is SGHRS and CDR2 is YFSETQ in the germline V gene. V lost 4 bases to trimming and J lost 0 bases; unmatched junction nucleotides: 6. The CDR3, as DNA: TGCGCCAGCAGCCCCTCCGGGACAGTGAACACTGAAGCTTTCTTT. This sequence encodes CASSPSGTVNTEAFF. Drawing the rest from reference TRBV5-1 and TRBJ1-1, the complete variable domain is KAGVTQTPRYLIKTRGQQVTLSCSPISGHRSVSWYQQTPGQGLQFLFEYFSETQRNKGNFPGRFSGRQFSNSRSEMNVSTLELGDSALYLCASSPSGTVNTEAFFGQGTRLTVV.

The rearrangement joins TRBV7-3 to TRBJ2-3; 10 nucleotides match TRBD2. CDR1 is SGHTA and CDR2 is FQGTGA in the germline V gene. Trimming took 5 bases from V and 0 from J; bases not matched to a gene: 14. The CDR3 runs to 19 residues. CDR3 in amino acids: CASSPSLAGVARSTDTQYF. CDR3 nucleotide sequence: TGTGCCAGCAGCCCCTCTCTAGCGGGAGTGGCTAGGAGCACAGATACGCAGTATTTT.

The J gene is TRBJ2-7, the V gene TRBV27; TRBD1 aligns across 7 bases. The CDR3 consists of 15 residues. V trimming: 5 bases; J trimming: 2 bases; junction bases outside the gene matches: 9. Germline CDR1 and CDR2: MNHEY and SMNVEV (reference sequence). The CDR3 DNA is TGTGCCAGCAGTCCCTATGGGCAGGGGGCCTACGAGCAGTACTTC. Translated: CASSPYGQGAYEQYF.

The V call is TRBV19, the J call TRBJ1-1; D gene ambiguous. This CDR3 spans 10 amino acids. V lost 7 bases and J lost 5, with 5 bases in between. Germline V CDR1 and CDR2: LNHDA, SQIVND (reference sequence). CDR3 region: CASKRTEAFF. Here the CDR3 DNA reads TGTGCCAGTAAGAGAACTGAAGCTTTCTTT.

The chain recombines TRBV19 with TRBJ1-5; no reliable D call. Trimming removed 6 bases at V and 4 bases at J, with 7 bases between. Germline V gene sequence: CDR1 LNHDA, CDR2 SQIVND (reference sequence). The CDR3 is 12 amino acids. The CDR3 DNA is TGTGCCAGTAGACGGGGAAATCAGCCCCAGCATTTT. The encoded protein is CASRRGNQPQHF.

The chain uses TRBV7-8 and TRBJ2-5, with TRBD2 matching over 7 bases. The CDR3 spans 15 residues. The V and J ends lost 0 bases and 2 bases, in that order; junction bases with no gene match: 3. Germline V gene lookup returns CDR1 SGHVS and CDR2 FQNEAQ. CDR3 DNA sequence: TGTGCCAGCAGCTTAGCGGGGGGGTATCAAGAGACCCAGTACTTC. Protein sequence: CASSLAGGYQETQYF. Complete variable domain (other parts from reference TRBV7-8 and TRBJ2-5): GAGVSQSPRYKVAKRGQDVALRCDPISGHVSLFWYQQALGQGPEFLTYFQNEAQLDKSGLPSDRFFAERPEGSVSTLKIQRTQQEDSAVYLCASSLAGGYQETQYFGPGTRLLVL.

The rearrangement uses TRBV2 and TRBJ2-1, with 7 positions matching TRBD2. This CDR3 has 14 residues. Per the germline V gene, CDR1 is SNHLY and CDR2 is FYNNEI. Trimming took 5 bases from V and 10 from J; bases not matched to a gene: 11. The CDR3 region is CASSPRGGPPEQFF. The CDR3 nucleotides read TGTGCCAGCAGTCCCCGGGGAGGGCCACCCGAGCAGTTCTTC.

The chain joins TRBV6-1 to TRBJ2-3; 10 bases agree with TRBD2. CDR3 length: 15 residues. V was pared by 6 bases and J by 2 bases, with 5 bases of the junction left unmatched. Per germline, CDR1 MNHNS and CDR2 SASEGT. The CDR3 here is CASRALAGITDTQYF. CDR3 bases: TGTGCCAGCAGGGCACTAGCGGGGATCACAGATACGCAGTATTTT.

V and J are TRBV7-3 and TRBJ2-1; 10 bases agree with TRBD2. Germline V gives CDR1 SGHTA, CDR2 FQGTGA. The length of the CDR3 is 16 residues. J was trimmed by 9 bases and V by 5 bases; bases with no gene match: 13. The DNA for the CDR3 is TGTGCCAGCAGCCTCACCCAGGGACTAGCGTCTGGTGAGCAGTTCTTC. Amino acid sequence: CASSLTQGLASGEQFF.

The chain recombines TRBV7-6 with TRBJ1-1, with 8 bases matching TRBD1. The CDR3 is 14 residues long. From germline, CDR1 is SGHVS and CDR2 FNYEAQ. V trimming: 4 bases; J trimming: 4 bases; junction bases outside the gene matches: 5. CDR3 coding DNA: TGTGCCAGCAGCTCGGGACAGGAGGGCACTGAAGCTTTCTTT. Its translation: CASSSGQEGTEAFF.

The CDR3 DNA sequence: TGTGCCAGCAGTTTCAGACGGAGCCTAGAAGCTTTCTTT. Translation: CASSFRRSLEAFF. V and J are TRBV27 and TRBJ1-1; the D is unclear. CDR1 is MNHEY, CDR2 SMNVEV, per germline (reference sequence). There are 13 residues in the CDR3. Trimming left V 3 bases short and J 8 bases short, with 13 bases between.

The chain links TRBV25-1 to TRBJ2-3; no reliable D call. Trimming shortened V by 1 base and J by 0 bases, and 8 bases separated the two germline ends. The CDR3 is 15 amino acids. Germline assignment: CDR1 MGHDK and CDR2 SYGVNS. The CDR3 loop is CASSEFTASTDTQYF. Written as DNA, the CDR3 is TGTGCCAGCAGTGAATTTACTGCTAGCACAGATACGCAGTATTTT.

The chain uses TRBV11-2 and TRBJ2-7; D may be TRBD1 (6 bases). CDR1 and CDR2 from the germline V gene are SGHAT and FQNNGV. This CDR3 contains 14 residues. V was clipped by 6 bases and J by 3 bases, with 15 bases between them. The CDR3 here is CASRRVRGDYEQYF. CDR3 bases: TGTGCCAGCAGGCGCGTCAGGGGCGACTACGAGCAGTACTTC.

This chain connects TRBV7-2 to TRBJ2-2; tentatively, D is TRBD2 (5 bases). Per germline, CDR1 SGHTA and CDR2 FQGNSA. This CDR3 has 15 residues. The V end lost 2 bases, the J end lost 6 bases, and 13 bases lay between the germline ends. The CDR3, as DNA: TGTGCCAGCAGCTTATCCGGGGTATTAGCCGGGGAGCTGTTTTTT. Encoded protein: CASSLSGVLAGELFF.

CDR3 coding DNA: TGCGCCAGCAGCCACGGACAGGGGGCGGACAATGAGCAGTTCTTC. Its protein is CASSHGQGADNEQFF. This chain links TRBV4-1 with TRBJ2-1; TRBD1 matches 11 bases. Looked up from germline, CDR1 is MGHRA and CDR2 is YSYEKL. The CDR3 length is 15 residues. V was pared by 3 bases and J by 5 bases, with 3 bases of the junction left unmatched.

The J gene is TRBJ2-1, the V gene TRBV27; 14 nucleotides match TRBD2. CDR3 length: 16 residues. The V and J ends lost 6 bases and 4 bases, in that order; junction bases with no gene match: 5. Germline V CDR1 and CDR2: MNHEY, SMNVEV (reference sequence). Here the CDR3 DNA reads TGTGCCAGCAGGGCCAGACTAGCGGGAGGGTACAATGAGCAGTTCTTC. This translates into CASRARLAGGYNEQFF.